These 27 T cell receptor beta chains came from one sample sequenced in a study of blood T cell repertoires in COVID-19. The repertoire was sequenced with immunoSEQ multiplex PCR; TCRdb's copy has only in-frame clones and lacks some. This table has roughly 88,000 clones, 75% to 90% appearing once. Sequenced sample: peripheral blood. The origin of the receptors is a woman at least 80 years old with active or convalescent COVID-19.

This clone was seen a handful of times. The chain is built from TRBV12-5 and TRBJ2-1; 10 nucleotides align to TRBD2. V lost 2 bases to trimming and J lost 0 bases; unmatched junction nucleotides: 4. The CDR3 covers 17 residues. The germline V gene has CDR1 LGHNT and CDR2 FRNRAP. For the CDR3, the DNA is TGTGCTAGTGGTTTGTCCAGCGGGGGGGGCTCCTACAATGAGCAGTTCTTC. Translated, it gives CASGLSSGGGSYNEQFF.

The chain is built from TRBV15 and TRBJ1-2; tentatively, D is TRBD1 (6 bases). Trimming removed 3 bases at V and 2 bases at J, with 22 bases between. Germline CDR1 is LNHNV and CDR2 is YYDKDF (reference sequence). The CDR3 is 18 residues long. The CDR3 DNA reads TGTGCCACCAGCAGGGACCCCGGGACAAAGCAGCTAAACTATGGCTACACCTTC. Translation gives CATSRDPGTKQLNYGYTF.

V usage is TRBV11-1 and J usage is TRBJ2-1; D not resolved. Germline V gene sequence: CDR1 SGHAT, CDR2 FQDESV (reference sequence). The CDR3 length is 16 residues. Trimming took 5 bases from V and 0 from J, leaving 14 bases between them. In DNA form, the CDR3 reads TGTGCCAGCAGCCCCGAGGCCCTGAGCTCCTACAATGAGCAGTTCTTC. Amino acid sequence: CASSPEALSSYNEQFF.

This rearrangement joins TRBV10-3 to TRBJ1-2; 8 nucleotides match TRBD1. CDR1 and CDR2 from the germline V gene are ENHRY and SYGVKD. The ends lost 9 bases at V and 8 bases at J; junction bases unmatched: 8. The CDR3 has 12 residues. The CDR3 sequence is CAISGGAIGYTF. The CDR3, as DNA: TGTGCCATTTCAGGGGGCGCGATCGGCTACACCTTC.

The V gene is TRBV6-2 or TRBV6-3, the J gene TRBJ2-3; 11 bases align to TRBD2. The CDR3 loop spans 20 amino acids. The V and J ends lost 0 bases and 2 bases, in that order; junction bases with no gene match: 13. Germline V gene data show CDR1 as MNHEY and CDR2 as SVGEGT. The CDR3 DNA reads as TGTGCCAGCAGTTACTCGTATAGCCTAGCGGGAGGACCTGTCACAGATACGCAGTATTTT. Translation gives CASSYSYSLAGGPVTDTQYF.

This rearrangement joins TRBV18 to TRBJ1-1; no firm D call. Trimming took 2 bases from V and 6 from J, leaving 13 bases between them. Germline V CDR1 and CDR2: KGHSH, LQKENI. The CDR3 is 14 residues long. This CDR3 reads CASSPEVAGSEAFF. The CDR3 coding sequence is TGTGCCAGCTCACCAGAGGTCGCGGGGTCTGAAGCTTTCTTT.

V and J are TRBV6-6 and TRBJ1-3; D uncertain. V was pared by 6 bases and J by 0 bases, with 12 bases between. This CDR3 is built from 15 residues. Germline CDR1 reads MNHNY; CDR2 reads SVGAGI (reference sequence). The CDR3 region has the DNA TGTGCCAGCAGAACGCGAGCGTTCTCTGGAAACACCATATATTTT. Translating it yields CASRTRAFSGNTIYF.

The chain employs TRBV10-3 and TRBJ1-2, with TRBD1 as a possible D gene (6 bases). With 3 bases removed from V and 5 bases from J, the gap between germline ends came to 13 bases. There are 14 residues in the CDR3. CDR1 and CDR2 (germline): ENHRY, SYGVKD. The CDR3, as DNA: TGTGCCATCAGTGACTACGAGCAGGGGTATGGCTACACCTTC. It encodes CAISDYEQGYGYTF.

The table lists this clone with a count of one. The rearrangement links TRBV28 to TRBJ1-1; TRBD1 agrees at 7 bases. Germline CDR1 and CDR2: MDHEN and SYDVKM. V trimming: 3 bases; J trimming: 6 bases; junction bases outside the gene matches: 10. The CDR3 extends over 15 amino acids. This CDR3 reads CASSFNAQGRPEAFF. The CDR3 DNA reads TGTGCCAGCAGTTTCAATGCACAGGGGAGGCCTGAAGCTTTCTTT.

The J gene is TRBJ2-2, the V gene TRBV4-2; the D gene is possibly TRBD1 (5 bases). Germline V gene sequence: CDR1 LGHNA, CDR2 YNFKEQ. The CDR3 length is 11 residues. The V end lost 1 base, the J end lost 12 bases, and 6 bases lay between the germline ends. The CDR3 spells CASSQVGQLFF. Written as DNA, the CDR3 is TGTGCCAGCAGCCAAGTGGGGCAGCTGTTTTTT.

The CDR3 DNA sequence: TGTGCCAGCAGCTCCAAACTAGCGGGAGACTACAATGAGCAGTTCTTC. Amino acids: CASSSKLAGDYNEQFF. The genes are TRBV5-4 and TRBJ2-1; 11 positions agree with TRBD2. CDR1 SGHNT and CDR2 YYREEE come from the germline V gene (reference sequence). The V gene end was trimmed by 3 bases and the J gene end by 3 bases; junction bases not matched to a gene: 5. CDR3 length: 16 amino acids.

The J gene is TRBJ2-1, the V gene TRBV7-9; the D is unclear. Germline V gene sequence: CDR1 SEHNR, CDR2 FQNEAQ (reference sequence). The CDR3 length is 14 residues. Trimming shortened V by 3 bases and J by 8 bases, and 14 bases separated the two germline ends. CDR3 DNA: TGTGCCAGCAGCTTTTCTACGCCCTCCGATGAGCAGTTCTTC. Its translation: CASSFSTPSDEQFF.

The V and J genes are TRBV7-2 and TRBJ2-1; maybe TRBD1 (5 bases). The V gene's germline CDR1 is SGHTA and CDR2 FQGNSA. With 3 bases removed from V and 6 bases from J, the gap between germline ends came to 9 bases. The CDR3 totals 13 residues. The CDR3 sequence: CASSFPGFNEQFF. As DNA, the CDR3 is TGTGCCAGCAGCTTTCCAGGGTTCAATGAGCAGTTCTTC.

V is TRBV5-4 and J is TRBJ2-3; D gene uncertain. The CDR3 totals 15 residues. The germline V gene encodes CDR1 SGHNT and CDR2 YYREEE (reference sequence). The V end lost 1 base, the J end lost 0 bases, and 9 bases lay between the germline ends. CDR3 residues: CASSLLLTSTDTQYF. CDR3 in DNA: TGTGCCAGCAGCTTGCTATTGACTAGCACAGATACGCAGTATTTT.

This rearrangement joins TRBV25-1 to TRBJ1-6, with D possibly matching TRBD1 (5 bases). The CDR3 loop spans 17 amino acids. The V end was cut by 5 bases, the J end by 9 bases, with 23 bases between. Germline lookup yields CDR1 MGHDK and CDR2 SYGVNS. The CDR3 is CASSPTWGRGFSSPLHF. CDR3 sequence (DNA): TGTGCCAGCAGTCCTACTTGGGGGAGGGGTTTCAGTTCACCCCTCCACTTT.

The chain uses TRBV4-1 and TRBJ2-1; D may be TRBD2 (5 bases). This CDR3 contains 19 residues. CDR1 is MGHRA and CDR2 is YSYEKL in the germline V gene. The V and J ends lost 1 base and 4 bases respectively, with 23 bases between them. CDR3 protein: CASSQAYVRASGPYNEQFF. Written as DNA, the CDR3 is TGCGCCAGCAGCCAAGCCTACGTCCGAGCCAGCGGTCCTTACAATGAGCAGTTCTTC.

This clone was observed a few times. The rearrangement links TRBV11-2 to TRBJ1-3; D not resolved. V was cut by 4 bases and J by 0 bases, with 13 bases left in between. The CDR3 covers 16 residues. In germline, CDR1 is SGHAT, CDR2 FQNNGV. CDR3 nucleotide sequence: TGTGCCAGCAGCTCACGGGGTACGGTCTCTGGAAACACCATATATTTT. Translated, it gives CASSSRGTVSGNTIYF.

V usage is TRBV28 and J usage is TRBJ1-5; TRBD1 is a possible D gene (6 bases). From germline, CDR1 is MDHEN and CDR2 SYDVKM. This CDR3 is built from 14 residues. V lost 1 base and J 7 bases, leaving 11 bases between the germline ends. CDR3 residues: CASSLSGVYQPQHF. Here the CDR3 DNA reads TGTGCCAGCAGTTTATCAGGGGTGTACCAGCCCCAGCATTTT.

The V and J genes are TRBV7-2 and TRBJ1-2; 7 nucleotides match TRBD1. This CDR3 is built from 14 residues. The trim removed 1 base at V and 5 bases at J, leaving 4 bases unmatched. Germline V gives CDR1 SGHTA, CDR2 FQGNSA. The CDR3 DNA sequence: TGTGCCAGCAGCTTAGGCGGACAGGAGTATGGCTACACCTTC. Residues: CASSLGGQEYGYTF.

The CDR3 DNA reads as TGTGCCTGGAGCCGAGGAACAAAAACCTCTGGAAACACCATATATTTT. Translated, it gives CAWSRGTKTSGNTIYF. V usage is TRBV30 and J usage is TRBJ1-3; unclear D gene. Trimming pared 3 bases from V and 0 bases from J, leaving 15 bases between. This CDR3 spans 16 amino acids. Germline-derived CDR1 and CDR2 are GTSNPN and SVGIG (reference sequence).

The chain recombines TRBV28 with TRBJ2-2; D is ambiguous. Germline-derived CDR1 and CDR2 are MDHEN and SYDVKM. The CDR3 covers 12 residues. The V and J ends lost 6 bases and 5 bases respectively, with 7 bases between them. CDR3 loop: CASSALTGELFF. CDR3 nucleotide sequence: TGTGCCAGCAGCGCGCTAACCGGGGAGCTGTTTTTT.

The genes are TRBV6-2 or TRBV6-3 and TRBJ1-2, with 9 bases fitting TRBD1. The V segment lost 6 bases and the J segment 7 bases; nucleotides outside the gene matches: 15. Per the germline V gene, CDR1 is MNHEY and CDR2 is SVGEGT. CDR3 length equals 16 residues. The CDR3 sequence is CASSPTTTGGRSGYTF. The CDR3 DNA reads as TGTGCCAGCAGCCCTACCACGACAGGGGGTCGTAGTGGCTACACCTTC.

J is TRBJ2-7 and V is TRBV5-1, with TRBD2 matching 13 bases. V shed 4 bases and J 4 bases; nucleotides not matched to a gene: 11. Germline V gives CDR1 SGHRS, CDR2 YFSETQ. The CDR3 covers 17 residues. For the CDR3, the DNA is TGCGCCAGCAGCCGCGGACTAGCGGGAGTTAGTAATTACGAGCAGTACTTC. It translates to CASSRGLAGVSNYEQYF.

This clone was seen a few times. The V call is TRBV2, the J call TRBJ2-7; 7 bases align to TRBD2. The length of the CDR3 is 15 residues. Germline V lookup: CDR1 SNHLY, CDR2 FYNNEI. Trimming at V came to 6 bases and at J to 4 bases, leaving 12 bases not matched to a gene. The CDR3 coding sequence is TGTGCCAGCAGAAGATCAAGCGGGGCCCATTACGAGCAGTACTTC. Amino acid sequence: CASRRSSGAHYEQYF.

V gene TRBV7-3 combines with J gene TRBJ1-1; D is undetermined. Trimming removed 1 base at V and 1 base at J, with 4 bases between. CDR3 length: 13 residues. Germline CDR1 reads SGHTA; CDR2 reads FQGTGA. The CDR3: CASSLNGNTEAFF. In nucleotides, the CDR3 is TGTGCCAGCAGCTTAAACGGGAACACTGAAGCTTTCTTT. Variable domain in full (rest from reference TRBV7-3 and TRBJ1-1): GAGVSQTPSNKVTEKGKYVELRCDPISGHTALYWYRQSLGQGPEFLIYFQGTGAADDSGLPNDRFFAVRPEGSVSTLKIQRTERGDSAVYLCASSLNGNTEAFFGQGTRLTVV.

J is TRBJ2-6 and V is TRBV28; 10 positions match TRBD1. CDR1 and CDR2 (germline): MDHEN, SYDVKM. V was clipped by 4 bases and J by 4 bases; unmatched bases: 10. The CDR3 covers 18 residues. CDR3 DNA: TGTGCCAGCAGTTGGCCCCCGGGACAGGGGTCCGGGGCCAACGTCCTGACTTTC. Residues: CASSWPPGQGSGANVLTF.

J is TRBJ1-3 and V is TRBV6-5; 11 bases are a match to TRBD1. The junction had 4 bases not matched to a gene; V was cut back by 5 bases and J by 4 bases. Germline assignment: CDR1 MNHEY and CDR2 SVGAGI. The CDR3 has 15 residues. The CDR3 loop reads CASSRTGGEGNTIYF. The CDR3 nucleotides are TGTGCCAGCAGTCGGACAGGGGGCGAGGGAAACACCATATATTTT.